This is a list of T cell receptor beta chains from one sample in a study of siplizumab effects on memory and regulatory T cells. Profiled with immunoSEQ multiplex PCR; TCRdb holds only in-frame clones, not every one. The sample includes about 56,000 clones, less than 98% seen only once; the top ten take 1.1%. The sample taken for sequencing was naive CD8+ T cells sorted from blood. Source of these receptors: a human donor in good health. Each CDR3 is given with its conserved first and last residue. D genes are given only for firm matches. For some rows the clone size is stated as once, few or many, or as a class when expanded; others skip it.

clone_size j_call d_call v_call cdr3_aa cdr3_nt
- TRBJ2-5 - TRBV21-1 CASTLQLWKETQYF TGTGCCAGCACCTTACAGCTATGGAAAGAGACCCAGTACTTC
- TRBJ2-1 - TRBV11-2 CASSLEEGWDEQFF TGTGCCAGCAGCTTAGAGGAGGGGTGGGATGAGCAGTTCTTC
- TRBJ2-7 - TRBV5-4 CASSFGPNYEQYF TGTGCCAGCAGCTTCGGACCCAACTACGAGCAGTACTTC
- TRBJ2-1 TRBD2 TRBV25-1 CASSGLPGLEQFF TGTGCCAGCAGTGGCCTACCGGGACTAGAGCAGTTCTTC
few TRBJ1-2 TRBD1 TRBV6-1 CASSESFGTGVGYTF TGTGCCAGCAGTGAAAGTTTTGGGACAGGGGTTGGCTACACCTTC
once TRBJ2-3 TRBD2 TRBV6-5 CASSIIAGDQDTQYF TGTGCCAGCAGTATCATAGCGGGAGACCAAGATACGCAGTATTTT
- TRBJ2-3 - TRBV11-1 CASSFTGSGTDTQYF TGTGCCAGCAGCTTCACAGGGTCTGGCACAGATACGCAGTATTTT
once TRBJ2-1 - TRBV7-8 CASSPGPATGEQFF TGTGCCAGCAGCCCGGGACCAGCCACGGGTGAGCAGTTCTTC
- TRBJ2-3 TRBD2 TRBV6-4 CASSVSGNVADTQYF TGTGCCAGCAGTGTTAGCGGGAATGTCGCAGATACGCAGTATTTT
- TRBJ1-1 - TRBV9 CASSPGEGTEAFF TGTGCCAGCAGCCCCGGGGAGGGGACTGAAGCTTTCTTT
- TRBJ1-5 TRBD1 TRBV27 CASSSLEGRGHDQPQHF TGTGCCAGCAGTTCCCTAGAGGGCAGGGGGCACGATCAGCCCCAGCATTTT
- TRBJ2-3 - TRBV5-5 CASSLVGDTQYF TGTGCCAGCAGCTTGGTGGGAGATACGCAGTATTTT
- TRBJ2-1 - TRBV4-2 CASSQELTADEQFF TGTGCCAGCAGCCAAGAACTTACAGCGGATGAGCAGTTCTTC
- TRBJ2-1 TRBD2 TRBV6-1 CASSELAGVYNEQFF TGTGCCAGCAGTGAACTAGCGGGAGTTTACAATGAGCAGTTCTTC
- TRBJ2-7 TRBD1 TRBV15 CATSRGDSTYEQYF TGTGCCACCAGCAGAGGGGACAGCACCTACGAGCAGTACTTC
- TRBJ2-1 - TRBV30 CAWSVLVPRNSYNEQFF TGTGCCTGGAGTGTACTTGTTCCGAGGAACTCCTACAATGAGCAGTTCTTC
- TRBJ2-7 TRBD1 TRBV6-5 CASSYRDSFAGEQYF TGTGCCAGCAGTTACCGGGACAGTTTTGCGGGTGAGCAGTACTTC
- TRBJ2-1 - TRBV5-1 CASSPHRGEQFF TGCGCCAGCAGCCCGCACAGAGGGGAGCAGTTCTTC
- TRBJ2-1 - TRBV6-5 CASSYSPTRYNEQFF TGTGCCAGCAGTTACTCTCCGACTAGATACAATGAGCAGTTCTTC
- TRBJ1-5 - TRBV27 CASSLKGWNQPQHF TGTGCCAGCAGTTTAAAGGGGTGGAATCAGCCCCAGCATTTT
- TRBJ1-2 TRBD1 TRBV19 CASRPGGYGYTF TGTGCCAGTAGGCCAGGGGGCTATGGCTACACCTTC
once TRBJ2-7 TRBD1 TRBV5-1 CASGQGAFVYEQYF TGCGCCAGCGGACAGGGGGCGTTTGTCTACGAGCAGTACTTC
- TRBJ2-7 TRBD2 TRBV30 CAWRAGASGTYEQYF TGTGCCTGGAGGGCCGGGGCTAGCGGAACCTACGAGCAGTACTTC
- TRBJ1-1 TRBD1 TRBV28 CASSSRTGPMNTEAFF TGTGCCAGCAGTTCCCGGACAGGGCCCATGAACACTGAAGCTTTCTTT
- TRBJ2-1 - TRBV7-2 CASSTLTSHSYNEQFF TGTGCCAGCAGCACCCTCACTAGCCACTCCTACAATGAGCAGTTCTTC
- TRBJ1-1 - TRBV4-1 CASSHPTGNTEAFF TGCGCCAGCAGCCACCCCACAGGAAACACTGAAGCTTTCTTT
- TRBJ1-1 - TRBV6-1 CASSYNEAFF TGTGCCAGCAGTTATAATGAAGCTTTCTTT